This T cell receptor beta chain is drawn from a study of T cell responses to AZD1222 COVID-19 vaccine. Sequencing used immunoSEQ multiplex PCR; TCRdb keeps in-frame clones, though not all of them. The profile shows 57,000 or so clones, approximately 85% of them singletons. CDR1 is SEHNR, CDR2 FQNEAQ, per germline (reference sequence). Trimming cost V 11 bases and J 7 bases, with 21 bases left between them. CDR3 length equals 13 residues. Here the sequenced sample was peripheral blood, taken 28 days after the second AZD1222 dose. V usage is TRBV7-9 and J usage is TRBJ2-7; D possibly matches TRBD1 or TRBD2 (6 bases each). The TCR comes from an adult who received the AZD1222 COVID-19 vaccine. The CDR3 protein is CALGGHQSIEQYF. The CDR3 DNA is TGTGCCCTGGGGGGACACCAGAGTATAGAGCAGTACTTC.